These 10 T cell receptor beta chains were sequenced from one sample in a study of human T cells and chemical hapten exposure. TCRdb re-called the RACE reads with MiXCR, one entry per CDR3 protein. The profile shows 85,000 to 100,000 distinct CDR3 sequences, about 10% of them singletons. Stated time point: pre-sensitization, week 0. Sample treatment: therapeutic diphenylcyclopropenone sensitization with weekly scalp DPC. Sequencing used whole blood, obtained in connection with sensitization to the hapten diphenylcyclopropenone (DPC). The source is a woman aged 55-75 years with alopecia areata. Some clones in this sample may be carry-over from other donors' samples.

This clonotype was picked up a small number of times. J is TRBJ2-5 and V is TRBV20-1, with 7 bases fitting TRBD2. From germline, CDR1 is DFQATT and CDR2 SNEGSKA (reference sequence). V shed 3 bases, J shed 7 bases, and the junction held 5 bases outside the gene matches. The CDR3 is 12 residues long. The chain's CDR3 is CSASSGDGTQYF. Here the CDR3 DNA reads TGCAGTGCTAGCAGCGGGGATGGGACCCAGTACTTC.

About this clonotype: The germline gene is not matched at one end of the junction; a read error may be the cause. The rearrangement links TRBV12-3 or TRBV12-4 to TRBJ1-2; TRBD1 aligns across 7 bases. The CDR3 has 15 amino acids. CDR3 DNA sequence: TGTGCCAGCAGTCCGGGGACAGTGAGATTCTATGGCTACAACTTC. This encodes CASSPGTVRFYGYNF.

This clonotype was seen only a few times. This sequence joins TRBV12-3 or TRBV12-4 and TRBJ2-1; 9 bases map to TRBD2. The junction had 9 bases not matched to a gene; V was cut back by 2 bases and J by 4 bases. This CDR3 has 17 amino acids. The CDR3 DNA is TGTGCCAGCAGTTTACCCAGCGGGGGGCGGTCATACAATGAGCAGTTCTTC. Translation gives CASSLPSGGRSYNEQFF.

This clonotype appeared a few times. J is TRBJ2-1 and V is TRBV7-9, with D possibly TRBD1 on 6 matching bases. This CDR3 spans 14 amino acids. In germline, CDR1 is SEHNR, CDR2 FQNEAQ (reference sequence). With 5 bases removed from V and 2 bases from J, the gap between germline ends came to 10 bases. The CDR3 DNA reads TGTGCCAGCAGCAACCGGGACACCTACAATGAGCAGTTCTTC. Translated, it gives CASSNRDTYNEQFF.

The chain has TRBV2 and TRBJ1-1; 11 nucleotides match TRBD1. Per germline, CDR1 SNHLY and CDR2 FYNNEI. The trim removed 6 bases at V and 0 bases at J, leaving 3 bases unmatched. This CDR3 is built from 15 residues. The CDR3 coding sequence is TGTGCCAGCAGGGGACAGGGGGGGATGAACACTGAAGCTTTCTTT. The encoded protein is CASRGQGGMNTEAFF.

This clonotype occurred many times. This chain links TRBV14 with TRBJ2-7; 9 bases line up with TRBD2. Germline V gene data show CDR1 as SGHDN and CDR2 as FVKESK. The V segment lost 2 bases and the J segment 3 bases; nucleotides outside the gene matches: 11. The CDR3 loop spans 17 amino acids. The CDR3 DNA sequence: TGTGCCAGCAGCCAAAGGACTAGCGTGAATAGAGGCTACGAGCAGTACTTC. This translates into CASSQRTSVNRGYEQYF.

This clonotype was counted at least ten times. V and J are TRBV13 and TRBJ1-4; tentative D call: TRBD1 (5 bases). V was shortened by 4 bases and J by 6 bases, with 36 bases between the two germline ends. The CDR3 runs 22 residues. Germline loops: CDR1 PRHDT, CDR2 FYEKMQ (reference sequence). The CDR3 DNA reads TGTGCCAGCAGCTCCTTCAGGGTTCGGTTCTCTCGAGAAGTGGGAAACCATGAAAAACTGTTTTTT. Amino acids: CASSSFRVRFSREVGNHEKLFF.

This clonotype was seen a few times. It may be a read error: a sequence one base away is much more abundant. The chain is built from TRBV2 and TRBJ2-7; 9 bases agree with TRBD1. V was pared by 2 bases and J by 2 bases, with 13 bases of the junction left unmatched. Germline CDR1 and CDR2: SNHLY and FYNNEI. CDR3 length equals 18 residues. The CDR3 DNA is TGTGCCAGCAGTGAACTTTTATGTCGACAGGGGGGAACCTACGAGCAGTACTTC. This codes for CASSELLCRQGGTYEQYF.

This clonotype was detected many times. The CDR3 nucleotides are TGTGCCAGCAGTGAAATCCAGGGAGGGGCAGAGCAGTACTTC. This gives the protein CASSEIQGGAEQYF. This rearrangement joins TRBV2 to TRBJ2-7; TRBD2 matches 7 bases. The CDR3 spans 14 residues. Germline V CDR1 and CDR2: SNHLY, FYNNEI. J gave up 7 bases and V 2 bases, and 8 bases lay outside the gene matches.

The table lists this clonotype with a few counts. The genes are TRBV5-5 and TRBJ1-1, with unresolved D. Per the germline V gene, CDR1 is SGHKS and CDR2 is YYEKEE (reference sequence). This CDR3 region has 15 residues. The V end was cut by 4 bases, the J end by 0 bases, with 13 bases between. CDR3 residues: CASSRIRDMNTEAFF. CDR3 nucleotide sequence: TGTGCCAGCAGCCGCATCCGGGATATGAACACTGAAGCTTTCTTT.